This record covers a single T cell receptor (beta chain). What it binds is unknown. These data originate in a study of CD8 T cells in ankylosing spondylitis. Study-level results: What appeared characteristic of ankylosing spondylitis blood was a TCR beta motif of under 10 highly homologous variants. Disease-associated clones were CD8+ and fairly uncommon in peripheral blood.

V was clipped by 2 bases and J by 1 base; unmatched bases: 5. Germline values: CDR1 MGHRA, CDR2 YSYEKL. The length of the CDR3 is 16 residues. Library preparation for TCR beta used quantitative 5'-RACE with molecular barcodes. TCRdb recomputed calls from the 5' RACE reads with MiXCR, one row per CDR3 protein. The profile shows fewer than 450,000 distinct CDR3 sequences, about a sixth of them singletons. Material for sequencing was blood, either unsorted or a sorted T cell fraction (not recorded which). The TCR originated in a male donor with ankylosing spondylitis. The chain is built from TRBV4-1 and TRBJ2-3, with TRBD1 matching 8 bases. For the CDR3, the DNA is TGCGCCAGCAGCCAATCTGACAGGGGTGGCACAGATACGCAGTATTTT. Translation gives CASSQSDRGGTDTQYF.